The sequence of this T cell receptor (beta chain) was determined in a study of T cells after yellow fever vaccination. General study points: Shared CD4/CD8 clonotypes were a small share, likely from convergent recombination. A faster peak, day 5 versus 15, was reached by the weaker secondary response. Detected again after the booster were most primary-vaccination clones, at 96% CD4 and 70% to 90% CD8.

This clonotype was picked up a small number of times. Its matching antigen is unknown. The authors made TCR cDNA by 5'RACE template switching, adding a universal primer site and UMIs. TCRdb re-analysed the 5' RACE reads in MiXCR, keeping a single row per CDR3 protein. The sample contains roughly 500,000 distinct CDR3 sequences, over 15% of which appear only once. Germline CDR1 and CDR2: SGHNT and YENEEA. V gave up 4 bases and J gave up 7 bases, with 17 bases separating them. The CDR3 sequence is 15 residues long. The receptor's source is a man aged 25-45 years who received the YFV17D yellow fever vaccine. This material consisted of PBMCs, taken 15 days after the yellow fever booster vaccination. The chain recombines TRBV11-3 with TRBJ2-1; a possible D gene is TRBD2 (5 bases). CDR3: CASSSLPGLANEQFF. CDR3 nucleotides: TGTGCCAGCAGCTCCCTCCCCGGACTGGCAAATGAGCAGTTCTTC.